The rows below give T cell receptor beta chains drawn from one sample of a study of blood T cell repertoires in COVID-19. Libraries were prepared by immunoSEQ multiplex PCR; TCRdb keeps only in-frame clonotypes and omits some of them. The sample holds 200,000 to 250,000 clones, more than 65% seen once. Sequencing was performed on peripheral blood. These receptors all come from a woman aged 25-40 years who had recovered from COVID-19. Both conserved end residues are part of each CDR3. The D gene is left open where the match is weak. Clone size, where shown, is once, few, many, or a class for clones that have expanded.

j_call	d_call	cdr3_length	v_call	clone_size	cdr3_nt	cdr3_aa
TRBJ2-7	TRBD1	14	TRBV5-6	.	TGTGCCAGCAGCCCTGGGACAGGGCCCTACGAGCAGTACTTC	CASSPGTGPYEQYF
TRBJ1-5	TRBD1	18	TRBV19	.	TGTGCCAGTAGTATATTCAGGGGAGGGACAGGGAGCAATCAGCCCCAGCATTTT	CASSIFRGGTGSNQPQHF
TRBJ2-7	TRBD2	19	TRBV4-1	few	TGCGCCAGCAGCCAAGATAAAAATTCGGGCAGACTAGCGGTTTACGAGCAGTACTTC	CASSQDKNSGRLAVYEQYF
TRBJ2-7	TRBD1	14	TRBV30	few	TGTGCCTGGAGTGGGGGACAGGGCCCCTACGAGCAGTACTTC	CAWSGGQGPYEQYF
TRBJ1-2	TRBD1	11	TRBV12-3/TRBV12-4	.	TGTGCCAGCAGTCAGGGGGCCGGCTACACCTTC	CASSQGAGYTF
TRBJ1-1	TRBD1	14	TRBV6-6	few	TGTGCCAGCAGTAGGGGGACAGGGGGCACTGAAGCTTTCTTT	CASSRGTGGTEAFF
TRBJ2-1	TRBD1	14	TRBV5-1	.	TGCGCCAGTAACGACAGGGGAACCTACAATGAGCAGTTCTTC	CASNDRGTYNEQFF
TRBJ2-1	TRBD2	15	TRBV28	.	TGTGCCAGCAGTCCCATGGAGCGGGAGAGGAATGAGCAGTTCTTC	CASSPMERERNEQFF
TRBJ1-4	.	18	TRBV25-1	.	TGTGCCAGCAGCCAGGGGATCGCCGGGAGGGGAACTAATGAAAAACTGTTTTTT	CASSQGIAGRGTNEKLFF
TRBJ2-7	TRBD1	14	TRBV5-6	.	TGTGCCAGCAGCGGACGGACAGGAACATACGAGCAGTACTTC	CASSGRTGTYEQYF
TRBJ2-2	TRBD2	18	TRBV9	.	TGTGCCAGCAGCGATGGGGCTAGCGGGAGGGTCGGCACCGGGGAGCTGTTTTTT	CASSDGASGRVGTGELFF
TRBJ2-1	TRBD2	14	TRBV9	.	TGTGCCAGCGCCCGACTAGCGGGAGCGGTTGAGCAGTTCTTC	CASARLAGAVEQFF
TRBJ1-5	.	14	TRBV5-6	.	TGTGCCAGCAGCTTGTTACTAGCAAATCAGCCCCAGCATTTT	CASSLLLANQPQHF
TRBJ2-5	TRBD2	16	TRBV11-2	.	TGTGCCAGCAGCCCTCTAGCGGGAGGGACGCAAGAGACCCAGTACTTC	CASSPLAGGTQETQYF
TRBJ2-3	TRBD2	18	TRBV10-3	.	TGTGCCACTCTGGCTGGAGCGGGATTCCAGACTAGCACAGATACGCAGTATTTT	CATLAGAGFQTSTDTQYF
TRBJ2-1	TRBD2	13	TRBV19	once	TGTGCCAGTTATAGCGGGAGGCTCAATGAGCAGTTCTTC	CASYSGRLNEQFF
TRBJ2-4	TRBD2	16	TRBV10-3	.	TGTGCCATCAGCGAGATTGGGGCGGGAGGGGAAAACATTCAGTACTTC	CAISEIGAGGENIQYF
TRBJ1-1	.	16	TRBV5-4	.	TGTGCCAGCAGCCGGGGGGCTGCTGTCATGAACACTGAAGCTTTCTTT	CASSRGAAVMNTEAFF
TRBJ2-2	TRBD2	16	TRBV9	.	TGTGCCAGCAGCCTTAGCGGGAGCCGTGGAGGCGGGGAGCTGTTTTTT	CASSLSGSRGGGELFF
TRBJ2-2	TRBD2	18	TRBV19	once	TGTGCCAGTAGGGAAAACCACGGGACTAGCGGGAACACCGGGGAGCTGTTTTTT	CASRENHGTSGNTGELFF
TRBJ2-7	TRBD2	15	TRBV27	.	TGTGCCAGCAGTTTATCCGCTAGCGGGTTATACGAGCAGTACTTC	CASSLSASGLYEQYF
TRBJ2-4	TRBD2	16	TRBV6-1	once	TGTGCCAGCAGTGAAGCACTAGCGGGAGCCAAAAACATTCAGTACTTC	CASSEALAGAKNIQYF
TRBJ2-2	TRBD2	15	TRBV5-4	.	TGTGCCAGCAGCCCTAGCGGAGGGAACACCGGGGAGCTGTTTTTT	CASSPSGGNTGELFF
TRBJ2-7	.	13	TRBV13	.	TGTGCCAGCAGCTTAGACAGGGTGCGGGAGCAGTACTTC	CASSLDRVREQYF
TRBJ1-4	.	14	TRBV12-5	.	TGTGCTAGTGGCACAGGGTTTCCAAATGAAGAACTGTTTTTT	CASGTGFPNEELFF
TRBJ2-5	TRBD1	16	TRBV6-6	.	TGTGCCAGCAGAAAACCGGGACAGGGGCTCCAAGAGACCCAGTACTTC	CASRKPGQGLQETQYF
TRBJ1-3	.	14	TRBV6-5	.	TGTGCCAGCAGTTACCCGGGAATCGGAAACACCATATATTTT	CASSYPGIGNTIYF
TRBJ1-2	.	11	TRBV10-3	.	TGTGCCATCCAAAAAAACTATGGCTACACCTTC	CAIQKNYGYTF
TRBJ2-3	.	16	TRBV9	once	TGTGCCAGCAGCGCCGGACTCACCCCACGCACAGATACGCAGTATTTT	CASSAGLTPRTDTQYF
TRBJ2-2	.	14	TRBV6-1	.	TGTGCCAGCAGTGAAATTGAGGGTTACGGGGAGCTGTTTTTT	CASSEIEGYGELFF
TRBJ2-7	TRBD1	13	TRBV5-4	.	TGTGCCAGCAGCCTCGGGACAGATTACGAGCAGTACTTC	CASSLGTDYEQYF
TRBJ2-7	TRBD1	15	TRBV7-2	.	TGTGCCAGCAGTTCCTTAACCGGGACAGTAAACGAGCAGTACTTC	CASSSLTGTVNEQYF
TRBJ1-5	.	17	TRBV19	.	TGTGCCAGTAGTATAGGGGGGGGGCAGGTTAGCAATCAGCCCCAGCATTTT	CASSIGGGQVSNQPQHF
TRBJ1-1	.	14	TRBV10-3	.	TGTGCCATCCAGCCCCAGGGCGGTGGCACTGAAGCTTTCTTT	CAIQPQGGGTEAFF
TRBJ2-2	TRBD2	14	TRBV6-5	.	TGTGCCAGCACAGCTAGCGGGAGGACCGGGGAGCTGTTTTTT	CASTASGRTGELFF
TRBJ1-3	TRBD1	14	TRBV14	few	TGTGCCAGCAGGGGACAGACCTCTGGAAACACCATATATTTT	CASRGQTSGNTIYF
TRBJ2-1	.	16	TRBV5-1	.	TGCGCCAGCAGCTTGGAGTCCGCGAGCGGCCACAATGAGCAGTTCTTC	CASSLESASGHNEQFF
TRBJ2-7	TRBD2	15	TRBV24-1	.	TGTGCCACCAGTGATCGTAGCGGGTTCTCCACCGAGCAGTACTTC	CATSDRSGFSTEQYF
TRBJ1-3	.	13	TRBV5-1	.	TGCGCCAGCAGGGACTTCTCTGGAAACACCATATATTTT	CASRDFSGNTIYF
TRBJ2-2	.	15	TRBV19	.	TGTGCCAGTAGTATAGGGACACATAACACCGGGGAGCTGTTTTTT	CASSIGTHNTGELFF
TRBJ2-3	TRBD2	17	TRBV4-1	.	TGCGCCAGCAGCCAAGAGAGGGGGCTAGCGGGGAAGGATACGCAGTATTTT	CASSQERGLAGKDTQYF
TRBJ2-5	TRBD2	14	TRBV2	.	TGTGCCAGCTCCTTTCGACTAGCGGGAGAGACCCAGTACTTC	CASSFRLAGETQYF
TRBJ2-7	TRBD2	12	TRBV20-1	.	TGCAGTGCTAGTTGGCGGGAGTACGAGCAGTACTTC	CSASWREYEQYF
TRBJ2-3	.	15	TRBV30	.	TGTGCCTGGAGTAGAGGGAGTGCTAGCACAGATACGCAGTATTTT	CAWSRGSASTDTQYF
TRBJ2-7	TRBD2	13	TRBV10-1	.	TGCGCCAGCTCCCGACTAGCGGGAGACGAGCAGTACTTC	CASSRLAGDEQYF
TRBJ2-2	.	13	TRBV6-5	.	TGTGCCAGCAGTTTCGAGGGAACCGGGGAGCTGTTTTTT	CASSFEGTGELFF
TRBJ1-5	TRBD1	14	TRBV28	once	TGTGCCAGCAGACCCAGGGGGCCGGATCAGCCCCAGCATTTT	CASRPRGPDQPQHF
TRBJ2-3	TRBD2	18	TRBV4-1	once	TGCGCCAGCAGCGGAAACAGCGGGAGAAGGCCTAGCACAGATACGCAGTATTTT	CASSGNSGRRPSTDTQYF
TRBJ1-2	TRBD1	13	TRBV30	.	TGTGCCTGGAGTGTACGAGGGGGCGTCGGCTACACCTTC	CAWSVRGGVGYTF
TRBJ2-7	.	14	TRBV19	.	TGTGCCAGTAGTAGGACGGGAGAGTCCTACGAGCAGTACTTC	CASSRTGESYEQYF
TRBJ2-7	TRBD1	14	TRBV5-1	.	TGCGCCAGCAGCCCTACAGGGGCCACCTACGAGCAGTACTTC	CASSPTGATYEQYF
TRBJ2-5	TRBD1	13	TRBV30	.	TGTGCCTGGAACCCAGGGGGCGTAGAGACCCAGTACTTC	CAWNPGGVETQYF
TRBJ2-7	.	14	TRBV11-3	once	TGTGCCAGCAGCTTTGGGTCAGGCTCCTACGAGCAGTACTTC	CASSFGSGSYEQYF
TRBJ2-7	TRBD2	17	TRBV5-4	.	TGTGCCAGCAGCTTGGAGTGGGCGGGAGTGGAAACCTACGAGCAGTACTTC	CASSLEWAGVETYEQYF
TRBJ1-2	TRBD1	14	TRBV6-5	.	TGTGCCAGCATCCTGGACAGGGGGAGCTATGGCTACACCTTC	CASILDRGSYGYTF
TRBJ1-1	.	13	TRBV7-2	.	TGTGCCAGCAGCTTGAACCGGCAGGGAGAAGCTTTCTTT	CASSLNRQGEAFF
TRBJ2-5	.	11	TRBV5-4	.	TGTGCCAGCAGCCAACAAGAGACCCAGTACTTC	CASSQQETQYF